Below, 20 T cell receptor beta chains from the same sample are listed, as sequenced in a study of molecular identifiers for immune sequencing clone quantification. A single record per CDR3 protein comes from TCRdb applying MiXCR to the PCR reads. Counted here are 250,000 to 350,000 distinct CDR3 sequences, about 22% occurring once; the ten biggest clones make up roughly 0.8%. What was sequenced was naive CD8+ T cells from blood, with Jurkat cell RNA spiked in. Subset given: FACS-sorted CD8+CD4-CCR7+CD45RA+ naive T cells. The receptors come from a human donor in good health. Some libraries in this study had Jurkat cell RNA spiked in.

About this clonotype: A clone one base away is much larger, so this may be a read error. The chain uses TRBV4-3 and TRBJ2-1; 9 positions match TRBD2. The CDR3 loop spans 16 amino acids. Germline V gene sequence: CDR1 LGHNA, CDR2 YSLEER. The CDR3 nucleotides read TGCGCCAACAGCCAAGACGCTCTAGCGGGGACCAATGAGCAGTTCTTC. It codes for CANSQDALAGTNEQFF.

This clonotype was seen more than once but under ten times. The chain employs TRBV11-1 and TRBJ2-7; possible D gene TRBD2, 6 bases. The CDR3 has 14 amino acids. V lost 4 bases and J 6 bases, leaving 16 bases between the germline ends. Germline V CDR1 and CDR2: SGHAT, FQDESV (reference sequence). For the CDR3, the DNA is TGTGCCAGCAGCTCCGTACCTTCCGGGGGCGAGCAGTACTTC. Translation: CASSSVPSGGEQYF.

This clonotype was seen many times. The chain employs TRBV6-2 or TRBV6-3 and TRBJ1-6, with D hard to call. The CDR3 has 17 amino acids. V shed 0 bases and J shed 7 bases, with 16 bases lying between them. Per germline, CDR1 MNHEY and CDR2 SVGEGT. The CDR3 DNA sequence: TGTGCCAGCAGTTACTCCCATGGGGATTTCGGCAATTCACCCCTCCACTTT. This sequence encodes CASSYSHGDFGNSPLHF.

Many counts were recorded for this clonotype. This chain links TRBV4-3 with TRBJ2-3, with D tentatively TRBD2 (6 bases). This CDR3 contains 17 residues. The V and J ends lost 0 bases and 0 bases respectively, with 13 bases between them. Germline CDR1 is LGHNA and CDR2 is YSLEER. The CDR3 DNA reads TGCGCCAGCAGCCAAGATTATAGGACTACTAGCACAGATACGCAGTATTTT. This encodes CASSQDYRTTSTDTQYF.

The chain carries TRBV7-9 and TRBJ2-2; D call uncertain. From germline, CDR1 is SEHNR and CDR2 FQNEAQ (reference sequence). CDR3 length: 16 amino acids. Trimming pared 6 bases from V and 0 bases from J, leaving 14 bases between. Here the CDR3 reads CASSPPVIPNTGELFF. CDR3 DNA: TGTGCCAGCAGTCCCCCGGTGATCCCGAACACCGGGGAGCTGTTTTTT.

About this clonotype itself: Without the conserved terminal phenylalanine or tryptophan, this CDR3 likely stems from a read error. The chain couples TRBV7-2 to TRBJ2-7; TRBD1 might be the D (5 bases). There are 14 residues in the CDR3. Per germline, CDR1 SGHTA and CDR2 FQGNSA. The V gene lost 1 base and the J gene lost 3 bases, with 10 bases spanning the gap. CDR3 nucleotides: TGTGCCAGCAGCTTAGGCGTCCAGGGCTACGAGCAGTACCTC. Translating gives CASSLGVQGYEQYL.

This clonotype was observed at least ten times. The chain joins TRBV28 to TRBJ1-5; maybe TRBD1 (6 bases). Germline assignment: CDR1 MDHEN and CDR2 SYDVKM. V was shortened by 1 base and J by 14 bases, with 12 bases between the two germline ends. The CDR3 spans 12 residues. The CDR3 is CASSLFGRDKHF. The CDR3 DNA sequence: TGTGCCAGCAGTTTATTTGGCAGGGACAAGCATTTT.

The CDR3 is CASSLGPSGNSNSYEQYF. In DNA form, the CDR3 reads TGTGCCAGCAGCTTAGGGCCTAGCGGGAATTCCAACTCCTACGAGCAGTACTTC. The rearrangement links TRBV11-2 to TRBJ2-7, with TRBD2 matching over 9 bases. Germline trimming cut 1 base from V and 0 bases from J; bases unmatched to any gene: 10. The CDR3 runs 18 residues. CDR1 and CDR2 (germline): SGHAT, FQNNGV.

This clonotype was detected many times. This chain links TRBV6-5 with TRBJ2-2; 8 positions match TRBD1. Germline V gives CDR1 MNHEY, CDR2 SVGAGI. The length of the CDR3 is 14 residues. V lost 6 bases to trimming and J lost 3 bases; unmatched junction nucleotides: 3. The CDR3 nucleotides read TGTGCCAGCAGCGGACAGGGTGACACCGGGGAGCTGTTTTTT. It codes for CASSGQGDTGELFF.

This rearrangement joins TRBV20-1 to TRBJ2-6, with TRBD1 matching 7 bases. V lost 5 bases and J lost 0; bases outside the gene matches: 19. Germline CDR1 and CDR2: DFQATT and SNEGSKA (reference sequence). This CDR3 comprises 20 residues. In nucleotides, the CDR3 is TGCAGTGCTCGTTTTTTCCGGGACAGCGTTTGTAGCTCTGGGGCCAACGTCCTGACTTTC. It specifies CSARFFRDSVCSSGANVLTF.

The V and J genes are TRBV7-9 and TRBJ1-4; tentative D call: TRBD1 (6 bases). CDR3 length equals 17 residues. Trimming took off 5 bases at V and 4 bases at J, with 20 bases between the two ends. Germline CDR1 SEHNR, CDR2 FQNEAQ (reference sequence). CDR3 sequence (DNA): TGTGCCAGCAGCCGACCGTTCGGACAGCTAGATAATGAAAAACTGTTTTTT. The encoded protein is CASSRPFGQLDNEKLFF.

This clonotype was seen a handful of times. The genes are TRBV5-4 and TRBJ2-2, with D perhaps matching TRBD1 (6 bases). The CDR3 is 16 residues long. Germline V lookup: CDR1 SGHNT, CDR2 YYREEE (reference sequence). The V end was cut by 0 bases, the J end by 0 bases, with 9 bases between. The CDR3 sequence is CASSLDGQSNTGELFF. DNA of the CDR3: TGTGCCAGCAGCTTGGACGGACAGTCGAACACCGGGGAGCTGTTTTTT.

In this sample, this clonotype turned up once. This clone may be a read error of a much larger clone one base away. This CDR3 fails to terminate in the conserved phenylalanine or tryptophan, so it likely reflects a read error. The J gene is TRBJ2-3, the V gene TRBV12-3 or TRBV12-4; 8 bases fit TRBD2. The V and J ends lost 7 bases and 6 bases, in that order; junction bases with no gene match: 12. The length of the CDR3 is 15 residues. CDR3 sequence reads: CASTLGGGRTDTQYL. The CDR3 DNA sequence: TGTGCCAGCACCCTCGGGGGGGGGAGGACTGATACGCAGTATCTT.

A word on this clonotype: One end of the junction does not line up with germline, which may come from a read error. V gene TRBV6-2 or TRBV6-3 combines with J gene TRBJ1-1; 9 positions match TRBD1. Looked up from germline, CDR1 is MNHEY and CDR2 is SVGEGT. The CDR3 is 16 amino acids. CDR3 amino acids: CAGSNSGQGKNTEAFF. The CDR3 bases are TGTGCCGGCAGTAACAGTGGACAGGGGAAGAACACTGAAGCTTTCTTT.

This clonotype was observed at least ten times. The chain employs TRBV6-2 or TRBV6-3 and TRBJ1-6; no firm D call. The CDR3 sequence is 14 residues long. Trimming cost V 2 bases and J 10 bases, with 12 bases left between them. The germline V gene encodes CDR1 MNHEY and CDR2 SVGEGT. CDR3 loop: CASSYPVGRSPLHF. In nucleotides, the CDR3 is TGTGCCAGCAGTTACCCAGTTGGGCGCTCACCCCTCCACTTT.

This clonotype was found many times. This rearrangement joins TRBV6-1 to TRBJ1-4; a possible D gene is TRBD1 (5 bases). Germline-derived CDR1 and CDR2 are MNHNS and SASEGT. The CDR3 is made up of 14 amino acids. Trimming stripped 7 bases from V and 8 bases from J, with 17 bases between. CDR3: CASTHWDRQEKLFF. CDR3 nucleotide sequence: TGTGCCAGCACCCATTGGGACCGGCAGGAAAAACTGTTTTTT.

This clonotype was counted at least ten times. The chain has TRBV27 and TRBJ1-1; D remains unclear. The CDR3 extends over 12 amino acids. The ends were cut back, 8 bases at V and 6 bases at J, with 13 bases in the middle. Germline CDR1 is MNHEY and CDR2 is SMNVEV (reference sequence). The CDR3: CASGRLEAEAFF. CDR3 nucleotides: TGTGCCAGCGGCCGCCTAGAGGCTGAAGCTTTCTTT.

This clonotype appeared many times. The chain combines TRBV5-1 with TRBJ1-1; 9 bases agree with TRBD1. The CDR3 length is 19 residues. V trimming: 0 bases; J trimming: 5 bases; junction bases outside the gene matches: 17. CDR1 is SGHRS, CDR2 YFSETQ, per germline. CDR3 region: CASSLGWGVGQGLGTEAFF. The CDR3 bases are TGCGCCAGCAGCTTGGGGTGGGGGGTTGGACAGGGGCTTGGAACTGAAGCTTTCTTT. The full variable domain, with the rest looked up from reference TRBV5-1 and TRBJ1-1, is KAGVTQTPRYLIKTRGQQVTLSCSPISGHRSVSWYQQTPGQGLQFLFEYFSETQRNKGNFPGRFSGRQFSNSRSEMNVSTLELGDSALYLCASSLGWGVGQGLGTEAFFGQGTRLTVV.

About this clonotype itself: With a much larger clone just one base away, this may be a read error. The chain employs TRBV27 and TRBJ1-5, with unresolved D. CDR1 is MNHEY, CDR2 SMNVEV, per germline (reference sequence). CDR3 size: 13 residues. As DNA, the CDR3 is TGTGCCGGCAGTTTAATAAGAGATCAGCCCCAGCATTTT. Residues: CAGSLIRDQPQHF.

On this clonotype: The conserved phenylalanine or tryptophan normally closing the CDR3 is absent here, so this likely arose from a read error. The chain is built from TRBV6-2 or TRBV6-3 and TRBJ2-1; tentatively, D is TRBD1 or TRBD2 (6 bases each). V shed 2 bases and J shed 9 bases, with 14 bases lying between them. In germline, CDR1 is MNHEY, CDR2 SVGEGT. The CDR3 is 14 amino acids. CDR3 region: CASSYGGHNGEQFL. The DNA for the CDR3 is TGTGCCAGCAGTTACGGGGGGCACAACGGTGAGCAGTTCCTC.